A selection of T cell receptor beta chains follows, all from one sample in a study of regulatory T cells in long-lasting Graves disease. One entry per CDR3 protein, called by TCRdb with MiXCR from the multiplex PCR reads. This sample has about 500,000 distinct CDR3 sequences, with around 11% found just once. These sequences were also reported in another study, on T cells in Graves' hyperthyroidism and ophthalmopathy.

Source: peripheral blood mononuclear cells (PBMCs), taken at new diagnosis, from a patient treated with antithyroid drugs. The receptors originated from a woman in her 30s with Graves disease. The CDR3 runs from the conserved cysteine through the conserved F or W. The D gene is left open where the match is weak. A clone size is listed for some rows: how often the clone was seen (once, few, many), or a class if it is expanded.

cdr3_nt cdr3_aa clone_size j_call v_call d_call
TGTGCCTGGACCCGACAGGGGGCGATCTATGGCTACACCTTC CAWTRQGAIYGYTF many TRBJ1-2 TRBV30 TRBD1
TGCGCCAGCAGCCCCAGTCCGGGAGAGAAGCCCCAGCATTTT CASSPSPGEKPQHF . TRBJ1-5 TRBV5-1 .
TGTGCCAGCTCACCAAACGGGGCCCTAATGGATGGCTACACCTTC CASSPNGALMDGYTF many TRBJ1-2 TRBV18 .
TGTGCCAGCAGCTTCCTAGCGGGAGGGCCGGCCGGGGAGCTGTTTTTT CASSFLAGGPAGELFF many TRBJ2-2 TRBV13 TRBD2
TGTGCCAGCAGCTTAGGCGGGCAGGGGGCGCCTACTTATGGCTACACCTTC CASSLGGQGAPTYGYTF once TRBJ1-2 TRBV2 TRBD1
TGTGCCAGCAGTTCTGGGCGGGACTACAATGAGCAGTTCTTC CASSSGRDYNEQFF few TRBJ2-1 TRBV28 .
TGTGCCAGCAGCCAAGTGTCTGGGACAGGGAAAGGTTACGAGCAGTACTTC CASSQVSGTGKGYEQYF many TRBJ2-7 TRBV3-1 TRBD1
TGTGCCAGCAGCTTAGAGGCGGGAGCCTACAATGAGCAGTTCTTC CASSLEAGAYNEQFF many TRBJ2-1 TRBV7-3 TRBD2
TGTGCCAGTAGTATACTGGGGGAGGGCCCCCGCCGTGAGCAGTTCTTC CASSILGEGPRREQFF . TRBJ2-1 TRBV19 TRBD2
TGTGCCAGCAGTTTATGGGGGAGGGGAGGCACTGAAGCTTTCTTT CASSLWGRGGTEAFF many TRBJ1-1 TRBV27 .
TGTGCCAGCAGTTACCGGAACCTGGAAAAGCAGCCCCAGCATTTT CASSYRNLEKQPQHF . TRBJ1-5 TRBV6-5 .
TGTGCCAGCAGCTCATCGCCAGGGGGGAGTAAAGTCGGCTACACCTTC CASSSSPGGSKVGYTF many TRBJ1-2 TRBV7-9 TRBD1
TGCAGCGTTGATGGGACAGGGGGCTCCGAGCAGTACTTC CSVDGTGGSEQYF many TRBJ2-7 TRBV29-1 TRBD1
TGTGCCAGCAGTTTTGCAGGGTACACTGAAGCTTTCTTT CASSFAGYTEAFF many TRBJ1-1 TRBV12-3/TRBV12-4 .
TGTGCCAGCAGCTCGACAGGGTGGCCCTATAATTCACCCCTCCACTTT CASSSTGWPYNSPLHF many TRBJ1-6 TRBV11-3 TRBD1
TGTGCCAGCAGCCCACCTCCCGGCACAGATACGCAGTATTTT CASSPPPGTDTQYF few TRBJ2-3 TRBV7-2 .
TGTGCCAGCCGGCCCCCGAAGAACTATGGCTACACCTTC CASRPPKNYGYTF many TRBJ1-2 TRBV12-3/TRBV12-4 .
TGTGCCAGTAGTATAGATCTGGGACAGGTTAATAATGAGCAGTTCTTC CASSIDLGQVNNEQFF many TRBJ2-1 TRBV19 TRBD1
TGTGTCAGCAGTTTACCCGGGACAAATTCCAACAATGAGCAGTTCTTC CVSSLPGTNSNNEQFF . TRBJ2-1 TRBV7-9 .
TGCGCCACCAGTGACCGGACTAGCGGAGGCACAGATACGCAGTATTTT CATSDRTSGGTDTQYF many TRBJ2-3 TRBV24-1 TRBD2
TGTGCCAGCAGCGTTAGGGGGGATGGGGAGACCCAGTACTTC CASSVRGDGETQYF many TRBJ2-5 TRBV11-2 .
TGTGCCAGCAGCTTAGGCGCAGCGGGAGGGCGCGAGCAGTACTTC CASSLGAAGGREQYF many TRBJ2-7 TRBV13 TRBD2
TGCGCCAGCAGCTTGGACAAGGGGGATGAAAAACTGTTTTTT CASSLDKGDEKLFF . TRBJ1-4 TRBV5-1 .
TGTGCCAGCAGCTTACTAGCAGGATCTGAGCAGTTCTTC CASSLLAGSEQFF . TRBJ2-1 TRBV7-9 .
TGTGCCAGCAGGGGTTCCGGGACTAGCGGAAACACAGATACGCAGTATTTT CASRGSGTSGNTDTQYF many TRBJ2-3 TRBV7-9 TRBD2
TGTGCCACCAGCAGAGGATCGGGTGTAGGTGAAGCTTTCTTT CATSRGSGVGEAFF few TRBJ1-1 TRBV15 .
TGTGCCAGCAACACCGGGACAGACTACGAGCAGTACTTC CASNTGTDYEQYF many TRBJ2-7 TRBV25-1 TRBD1
TGTGCCAGTAGTATTGTCGGGACAGGGTATGGCTACAATGAGCAGTTCTTC CASSIVGTGYGYNEQFF many TRBJ2-1 TRBV19 TRBD1
TGTGCCAGCAGCTTAGCCGAGGGCATCGAGCAGTACTTC CASSLAEGIEQYF many TRBJ2-7 TRBV7-2 .
TGTGCCAGCAGCGTAGGGTCGGGAGCGGAAAATGAGCAGTTCTTC CASSVGSGAENEQFF many TRBJ2-1 TRBV9 .
TGTGCCAGCAGCCTTTCTAGCGATATTGAGCAGTTCTTC CASSLSSDIEQFF . TRBJ2-1 TRBV9 .
TGTGCCAGCTCTGCGGACAGGGCTGAACAACTGTTTTTT CASSADRAEQLFF . TRBJ1-4 TRBV18 TRBD1
TGCGCCAGCAGCCAAGTAGGAGCGCTCGAGCAGTACTTC CASSQVGALEQYF many TRBJ2-7 TRBV4-1 .
TGCAGTGCTAGAGATCTAGACAAGCGGGAGGGTTCAGATACGCAGTATTTT CSARDLDKREGSDTQYF few TRBJ2-3 TRBV20-1 TRBD2
TGTGCCAGCAGCTCGGTTATAGCCGGCAATCAGCCCCAGCATTTT CASSSVIAGNQPQHF few TRBJ1-5 TRBV7-8 .
TGCGCCAGCAGTGAGTCCGGACGGGACTTAATAGATACGCAGTATTTT CASSESGRDLIDTQYF . TRBJ2-3 TRBV10-1 .
TGTGCCAGCAGTGCCAAGGGGGGGAGGGGAAGGCCCCAGCATTTT CASSAKGGRGRPQHF many TRBJ1-5 TRBV2 .
TGCGCCAGCAGCCACCCCCTGGGGGTCGAGGGGGGCGAGCAGTACTTC CASSHPLGVEGGEQYF few TRBJ2-7 TRBV4-1 .
TGCGCCAGCAGCTTTGGCGGGAGGAGCACAGATACGCAGTATTTT CASSFGGRSTDTQYF . TRBJ2-3 TRBV5-1 TRBD2
TGTGCCAGCAGCTTGGGAGTACGCCAAGAGACCCAGTACTTC CASSLGVRQETQYF many TRBJ2-5 TRBV5-6 .
TGCGCCAGCAGCCCGCTCGGGATTCAGGGGGTGTTTTTT CASSPLGIQGVFF many TRBJ1-4 TRBV4-1 TRBD1
TGTGCCAGCAGTCCCGGCTGGACTAGGATGGAGAACACTGAAGCTTTCTTT CASSPGWTRMENTEAFF many TRBJ1-1 TRBV12-3/TRBV12-4 .
TGCGCCAGCAGCCCTTACGGGGACAGGGTCACCTATCAGCCCCAGCATTTT CASSPYGDRVTYQPQHF many TRBJ1-5 TRBV4-1 TRBD1
TGTGCCAGCAGTCCCTTTACCCCCGGGGCGCGGGCTTTCTTT CASSPFTPGARAFF . TRBJ1-1 TRBV28 .
TGTGCCAGCAGGCCCACAGGGGGAAGCTCCTATAATTCACCCCTCCACTTT CASRPTGGSSYNSPLHF . TRBJ1-6 TRBV27 TRBD1
TGTGCCAGCAGCTCCGCTTCTAGCGGGGGAACCTACGAGCAGTACTTC CASSSASSGGTYEQYF many TRBJ2-7 TRBV7-2 TRBD2
TGTGCCATCAGTGCTCAGGGGACTAGCGGGACGGGCAGGGACTACGAGCAGTACTTC CAISAQGTSGTGRDYEQYF many TRBJ2-7 TRBV10-3 TRBD2
TGTGCCAGCAGCCCTGGGACTAGCGGGACCTACGAGCAGTACTTC CASSPGTSGTYEQYF many TRBJ2-7 TRBV28 TRBD2
TGTGCCAGCAGTGAAGCGGAAACCTACGAGCAGTACTTC CASSEAETYEQYF many TRBJ2-7 TRBV6-2/TRBV6-3 .
TGTGCCAGCAGTCACGGGAGGGGGGAGACCCAGTACTTC CASSHGRGETQYF many TRBJ2-5 TRBV12-3/TRBV12-4 TRBD2